Below are 21 T cell receptor beta chains sequenced from a single sample in a study of T-cell memory formation after mild COVID-19. In TCRdb, the 5' RACE reads were re-called with MiXCR into one record per CDR3 protein. The top ten hold approximately 22% of the sample, which has roughly 170,000 distinct CDR3 sequences, about a fifth seen once. The sample taken for sequencing was PBMCs or a T cell subset sorted from them (not recorded which). These TCRs come from an adult woman who had mild COVID-19 (a few samples of this study predate the infection). Cell type and time point are not known.

The sample holds one count of this clonotype. This chain joins TRBV6-5 and TRBJ2-1; TRBD2 matches 8 bases. Trimming took 2 bases from V and 7 from J; bases not matched to a gene: 4. This CDR3 region has 14 residues. Looked up from germline, CDR1 is MNHEY and CDR2 is SVGAGI. The CDR3 DNA reads as TGTGCCAGCAGTTACACGGGGGGGAGGAATGAGCAGTTCTTC. Translation gives CASSYTGGRNEQFF.

This rearrangement joins TRBV7-9 to TRBJ1-5; 7 bases fit TRBD1. The CDR3 is made up of 14 amino acids. The germline V gene encodes CDR1 SEHNR and CDR2 FQNEAQ (reference sequence). Trimming cost V 4 bases and J 4 bases; bases outside gene matches: 4. CDR3 coding DNA: TGTGCCAGCAGCTCGCACAGGGGTAATCAGCCCCAGCATTTT. Its translation: CASSSHRGNQPQHF.

This clonotype has a handful of counts. The gene calls are TRBV24-1 and TRBJ2-1, with D possibly matching TRBD2 (7 bases). In germline, CDR1 is KGHDR, CDR2 SFDVKD. V dropped 9 bases and J dropped 0 bases, with 35 bases sitting between them. This CDR3 has 22 residues. CDR3 region: CATPKGGGVRVPGLGSYNEQFF. CDR3 sequence (DNA): TGTGCCACCCCCAAGGGGGGGGGAGTACGGGTTCCGGGGCTCGGCTCCTACAATGAGCAGTTCTTC.

The chain has TRBV5-5 and TRBJ1-3; D is possibly TRBD1 (5 bases). Germline CDR1 and CDR2: SGHKS and YYEKEE (reference sequence). V lost 4 bases, J lost 3 bases, and 14 bases lay in between. This CDR3 region has 15 residues. The CDR3 nucleotides are TGTGCCAGCAGCCAGGAGGGGCAGTTTGGAAACACCATATATTTT. Translated: CASSQEGQFGNTIYF.

The gene calls are TRBV7-2 and TRBJ2-3, with D perhaps given as TRBD1 or TRBD2 (6 bases each). The CDR3 is 15 residues long. Germline lookup yields CDR1 SGHTA and CDR2 FQGNSA. Trimming removed 2 bases at V and 3 bases at J, with 12 bases between. DNA of the CDR3: TGTGCCAGCAGCTTATTGGGGGGCGGGACAGATACGCAGTATTTT. Protein sequence: CASSLLGGGTDTQYF.

This clonotype appeared a few times. Written as DNA, the CDR3 is TGCGCCAGCAGCCAAGGCTCGCGGGGTGGAGAGACCCAGTACTTC. Encoded protein: CASSQGSRGGETQYF. The V gene is TRBV4-1, the J gene TRBJ2-5, with D possibly matching TRBD2 (6 bases). The V end lost 1 base, the J end lost 4 bases, and 13 bases lay between the germline ends. Germline lookup yields CDR1 MGHRA and CDR2 YSYEKL. The CDR3 length is 15 residues.

This chain joins TRBV20-1 and TRBJ2-7, with 7 bases fitting TRBD2. CDR1 is DFQATT and CDR2 is SNEGSKA in the germline V gene (reference sequence). The CDR3 loop spans 13 amino acids. V lost 3 bases and J lost 4; bases outside the gene matches: 6. The CDR3 protein is CSARGRELYEQYF. In DNA form, the CDR3 reads TGCAGTGCTAGGGGGCGGGAGTTGTACGAGCAGTACTTC.

V and J are TRBV7-9 and TRBJ1-2, with 7 bases fitting TRBD1. The V gene end was trimmed by 4 bases and the J gene end by 4 bases; junction bases not matched to a gene: 6. Per germline, CDR1 SEHNR and CDR2 FQNEAQ (reference sequence). This CDR3 spans 14 amino acids. CDR3 sequence reads: CASSYADRAYGYTF. In nucleotides, the CDR3 is TGTGCCAGCAGCTACGCCGACAGGGCCTATGGCTACACCTTC.

There are a few counts of this clonotype. The chain recombines TRBV7-9 with TRBJ2-7; unclear D gene. This CDR3 has 12 amino acids. Trimming took off 0 bases at V and 5 bases at J, with 5 bases between the two ends. Germline assignment: CDR1 SEHNR and CDR2 FQNEAQ (reference sequence). The chain's CDR3 is CASSLAKDEQYF. The CDR3, as DNA: TGTGCCAGCAGCTTAGCGAAGGACGAGCAGTACTTC.

This clonotype was found a few times. The chain combines TRBV4-3 with TRBJ1-1; TRBD1 is a possible D gene (5 bases). The germline V and J ends were trimmed by 0 bases and 2 bases, with 10 bases remaining between them. Germline loops: CDR1 LGHNA, CDR2 YSLEER. This CDR3 region has 15 residues. CDR3 in DNA: TGCGCCAGCAGCCAAGAATGGGGGGATAACACTGAAGCTTTCTTT. It codes for CASSQEWGDNTEAFF.

The chain carries TRBV4-1 and TRBJ1-1; D is possibly TRBD1 (5 bases). Germline loops: CDR1 MGHRA, CDR2 YSYEKL. The CDR3 is made up of 18 amino acids. V lost 0 bases and J lost 7, with 24 bases in between. CDR3 in amino acids: CASSQDQGSTWGSYEAFF. DNA for the CDR3: TGCGCCAGCAGCCAAGATCAGGGATCAACATGGGGCTCCTATGAAGCTTTCTTT.

This clonotype has just a few counts. The gene calls are TRBV4-3 and TRBJ2-1; D gene ambiguous. Between the trimmed V and J ends, which lost 1 base and 0 bases, there was a span of 7 bases. The length of the CDR3 is 15 residues. From germline, CDR1 is LGHNA and CDR2 YSLEER. CDR3 protein: CASSQVFSSYNEQFF. The CDR3 DNA reads as TGCGCCAGCAGCCAAGTCTTCAGCTCCTACAATGAGCAGTTCTTC.

This clonotype was counted only a few times. The chain recombines TRBV4-1 with TRBJ2-7; 7 bases fit TRBD2. This CDR3 has 15 residues. With V trimmed by 3 bases and J by 6 bases, 11 bases remained unmatched. Germline loops: CDR1 MGHRA, CDR2 YSYEKL. For the CDR3, the DNA is TGCGCCAGCAGCCACGACGCCGGTCTAGCGGTCGAGCAGTACTTC. Translating it yields CASSHDAGLAVEQYF.

This clonotype was counted only a few times. The gene calls are TRBV6-5 and TRBJ1-1; D is possibly TRBD1 (6 bases). The germline V gene encodes CDR1 MNHEY and CDR2 SVGAGI. The length of the CDR3 is 14 residues. Trimming took 5 bases from V and 1 from J, leaving 11 bases between them. CDR3 sequence (DNA): TGTGCCAGCAGTCCGGACAGTCCGAACACTGAAGCTTTCTTT. Encoded protein: CASSPDSPNTEAFF.

The rearrangement joins TRBV20-1 to TRBJ2-2, with a weak D call TRBD2 (5 bases). V shed 1 base and J shed 0 bases, with 12 bases lying between them. Looked up from germline, CDR1 is DFQATT and CDR2 is SNEGSKA (reference sequence). The CDR3 loop spans 16 amino acids. The CDR3 DNA is TGCAGTGCTAGAGTGTGGGGAGATTCGAACACCGGGGAGCTGTTTTTT. Protein: CSARVWGDSNTGELFF.

There are a few counts of this clonotype. This rearrangement joins TRBV7-2 to TRBJ2-3, with 8 bases fitting TRBD2. The CDR3 loop spans 16 amino acids. J was trimmed by 1 base and V by 5 bases; bases with no gene match: 8. Germline V CDR1 and CDR2: SGHTA, FQGNSA. CDR3 region: CASSLWGSGGTDTQYF. CDR3 DNA sequence: TGTGCCAGCAGCCTCTGGGGTAGCGGGGGCACAGATACGCAGTATTTT.

This clonotype was seen a handful of times. The CDR3 reads CASSLTSGGPPTDTQYF. DNA for the CDR3: TGTGCCAGCAGCTTAACTAGCGGGGGGCCACCCACAGATACGCAGTATTTT. V and J are TRBV7-3 and TRBJ2-3, with 10 bases lining up with TRBD2. The CDR3 spans 17 residues. Losses at the gene ends were 0 bases for V and 2 bases for J; bases not matched to a gene: 5. Germline assignment: CDR1 SGHTA and CDR2 FQGTGA.

This chain joins TRBV15 and TRBJ2-1; 8 bases match TRBD2. The CDR3 loop spans 13 amino acids. V dropped 6 bases and J dropped 4; count of bases not matched to a gene: 2. Germline CDR1 LNHNV, CDR2 YYDKDF (reference sequence). CDR3 sequence: CATRPGGYNEQFF. CDR3 nucleotide sequence: TGTGCCACCAGACCGGGGGGGTACAATGAGCAGTTCTTC.

The rearrangement joins TRBV6-6 to TRBJ2-1; tentatively, D is TRBD2 (5 bases). Germline values: CDR1 MNHNY, CDR2 SVGAGI (reference sequence). This CDR3 is 13 amino acids long. Trimming removed 5 bases at V and 4 bases at J, with 9 bases between. CDR3: CASSPSWYNEQFF. The CDR3 DNA sequence: TGTGCCAGCAGTCCTAGCTGGTACAATGAGCAGTTCTTC.

In this sample, this clonotype turned up a few times. The V and J genes are TRBV5-1 and TRBJ2-7; D is undetermined. The CDR3 has 11 residues. V lost 5 bases to trimming and J lost 4 bases, with 7 bases between them. Germline V lookup: CDR1 SGHRS, CDR2 YFSETQ. CDR3 sequence (DNA): TGCGCCAGCAGTCGTGATTACGAGCAGTACTTC. Translating it yields CASSRDYEQYF.

This clonotype was seen a few times. The V and J genes are TRBV7-9 and TRBJ2-4; 9 bases align to TRBD2. Germline CDR1 SEHNR, CDR2 FQNEAQ (reference sequence). V lost 6 bases to trimming and J lost 9 bases; unmatched junction nucleotides: 18. The CDR3 has 17 amino acids. CDR3 nucleotide sequence: TGTGCCAGCAGTTATGTTGTAGCGGGAGAGGGGCATGGCATTCAGTACTTC. It encodes CASSYVVAGEGHGIQYF.